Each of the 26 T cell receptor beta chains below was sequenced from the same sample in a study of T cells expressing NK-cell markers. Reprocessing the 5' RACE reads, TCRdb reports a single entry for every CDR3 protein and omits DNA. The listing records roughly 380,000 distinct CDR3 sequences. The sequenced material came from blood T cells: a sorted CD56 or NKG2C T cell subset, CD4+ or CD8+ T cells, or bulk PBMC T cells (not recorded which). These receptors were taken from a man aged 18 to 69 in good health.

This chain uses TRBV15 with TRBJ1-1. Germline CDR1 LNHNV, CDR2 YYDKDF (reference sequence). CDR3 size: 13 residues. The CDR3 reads CATSRVLAGGAFF.

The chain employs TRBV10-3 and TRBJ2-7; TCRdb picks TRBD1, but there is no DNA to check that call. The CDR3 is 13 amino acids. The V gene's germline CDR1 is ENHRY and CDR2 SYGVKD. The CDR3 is CAISPLGEGEQYF.

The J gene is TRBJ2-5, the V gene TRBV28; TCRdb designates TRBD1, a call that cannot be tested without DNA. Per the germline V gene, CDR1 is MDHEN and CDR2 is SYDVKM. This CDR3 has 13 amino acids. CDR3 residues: CASTSGGRGTQYF.

CDR3 sequence: CASSLLGINSPLHF. The chain uses TRBV12-3 or TRBV12-4 and TRBJ1-6. This CDR3 is built from 14 residues.

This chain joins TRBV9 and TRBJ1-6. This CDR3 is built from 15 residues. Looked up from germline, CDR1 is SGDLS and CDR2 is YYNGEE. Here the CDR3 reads CASSVASRNNSPLHF.

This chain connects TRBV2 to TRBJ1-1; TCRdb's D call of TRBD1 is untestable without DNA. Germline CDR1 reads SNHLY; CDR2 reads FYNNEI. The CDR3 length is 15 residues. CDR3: CASSAHWDTNTEAFF.

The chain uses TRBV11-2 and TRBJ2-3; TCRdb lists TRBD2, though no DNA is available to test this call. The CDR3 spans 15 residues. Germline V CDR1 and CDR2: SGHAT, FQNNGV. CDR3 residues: CASSLSSRSARTQYF.

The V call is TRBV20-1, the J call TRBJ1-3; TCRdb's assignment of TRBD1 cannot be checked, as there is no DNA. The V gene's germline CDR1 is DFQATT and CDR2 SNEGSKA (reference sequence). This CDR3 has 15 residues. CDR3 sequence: CSANSYKGGGNTIYF.

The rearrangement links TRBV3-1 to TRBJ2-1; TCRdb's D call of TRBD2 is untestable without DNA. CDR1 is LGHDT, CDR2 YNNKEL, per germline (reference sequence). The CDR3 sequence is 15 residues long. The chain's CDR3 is CASSQPSGGVSEQFF.

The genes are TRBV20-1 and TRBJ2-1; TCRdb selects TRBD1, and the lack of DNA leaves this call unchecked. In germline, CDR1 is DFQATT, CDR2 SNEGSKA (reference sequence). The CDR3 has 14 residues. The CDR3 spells CSASLGGILREQFF.

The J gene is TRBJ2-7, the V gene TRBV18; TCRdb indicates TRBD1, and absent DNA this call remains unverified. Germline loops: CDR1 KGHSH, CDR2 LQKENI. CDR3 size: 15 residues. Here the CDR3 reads CASSPQGYVRDEQYF. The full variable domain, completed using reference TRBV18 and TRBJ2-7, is NAGVMQNPRHLVRRRGQEARLRCSPMKGHSHVYWYRQLPEEGLKFMVYLQKENIIDESGMPKERFSAEFPKEGPSILRIQQVVRGDSAAYFCASSPQGYVRDEQYFGPGTRLTVT.

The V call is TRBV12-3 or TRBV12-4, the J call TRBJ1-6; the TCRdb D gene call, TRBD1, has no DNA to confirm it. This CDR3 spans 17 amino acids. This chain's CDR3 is CASRRQGVTVYNSPLHF.

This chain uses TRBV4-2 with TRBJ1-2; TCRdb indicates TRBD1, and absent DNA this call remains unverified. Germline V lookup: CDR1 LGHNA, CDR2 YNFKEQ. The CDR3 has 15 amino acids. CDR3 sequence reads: CASSRGTGSPGGHTF.

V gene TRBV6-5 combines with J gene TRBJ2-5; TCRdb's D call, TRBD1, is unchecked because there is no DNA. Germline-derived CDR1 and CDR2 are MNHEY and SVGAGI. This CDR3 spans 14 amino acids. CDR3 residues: CASSYMAGEWTQYF.

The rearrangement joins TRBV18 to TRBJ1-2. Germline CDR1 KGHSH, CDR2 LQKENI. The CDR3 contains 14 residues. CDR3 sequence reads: CASSPTGTLVLYTF.

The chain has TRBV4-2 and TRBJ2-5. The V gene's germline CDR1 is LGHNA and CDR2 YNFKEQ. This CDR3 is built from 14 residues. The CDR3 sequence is CASSQVPMGETQYF.

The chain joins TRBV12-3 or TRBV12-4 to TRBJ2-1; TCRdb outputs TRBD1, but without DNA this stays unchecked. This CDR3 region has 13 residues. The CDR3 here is CASMPGTSGEQFF.

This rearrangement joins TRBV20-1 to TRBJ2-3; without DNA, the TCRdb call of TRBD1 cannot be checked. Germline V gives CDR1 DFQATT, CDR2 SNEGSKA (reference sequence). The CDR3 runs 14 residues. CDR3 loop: CSARGGGYTDTQYF.

The CDR3 region is CASLAGPVFSEQYF. The genes are TRBV28 and TRBJ2-7; TCRdb gives TRBD2 as the D gene, but with no DNA this cannot be confirmed. This CDR3 has 14 residues. Per the germline V gene, CDR1 is MDHEN and CDR2 is SYDVKM.

The CDR3 region is CASSERQGVNTIYF. This chain links TRBV6-1 with TRBJ1-3; the TCRdb D gene call, TRBD1, has no DNA to confirm it. Looked up from germline, CDR1 is MNHNS and CDR2 is SASEGT. This CDR3 is built from 14 residues.

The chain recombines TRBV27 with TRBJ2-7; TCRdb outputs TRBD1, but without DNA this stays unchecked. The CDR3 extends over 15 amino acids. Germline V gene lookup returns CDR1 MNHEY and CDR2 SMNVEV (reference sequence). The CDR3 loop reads CASSLLPGESYEQYF.

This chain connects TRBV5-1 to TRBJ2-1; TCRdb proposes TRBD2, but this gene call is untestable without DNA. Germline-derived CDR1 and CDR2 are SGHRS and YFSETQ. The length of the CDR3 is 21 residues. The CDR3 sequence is CASSHSSSQPLSRPFKNEQFF.

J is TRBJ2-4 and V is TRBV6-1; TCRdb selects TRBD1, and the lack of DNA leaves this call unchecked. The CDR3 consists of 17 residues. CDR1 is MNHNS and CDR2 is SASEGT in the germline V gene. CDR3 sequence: CASRIIPGQIAKNIQYF.

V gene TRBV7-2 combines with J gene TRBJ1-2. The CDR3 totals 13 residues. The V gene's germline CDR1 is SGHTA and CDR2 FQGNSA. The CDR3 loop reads CASSLGGWDGYTF.

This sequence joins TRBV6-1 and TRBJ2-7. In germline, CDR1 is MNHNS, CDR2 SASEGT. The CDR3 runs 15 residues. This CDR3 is CASKREAGGSYEQYF.

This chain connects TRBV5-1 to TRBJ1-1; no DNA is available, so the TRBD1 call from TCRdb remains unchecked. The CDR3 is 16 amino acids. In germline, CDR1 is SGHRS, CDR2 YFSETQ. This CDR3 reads CASSLRARVRGTEAFF.